Included here is one T cell receptor (beta chain) sequence, with context. Its target is not known. Only in-frame clones appear in the TCRdb table, and some are missing; sequencing was by immunoSEQ multiplex PCR. Found here are under 40,000 clones, approximately 85% of them singletons; the top ten hold around 30%. Every patient was affected by relapse after autologous stem cell transplantation, while exposure to brentuximab vedotin was not uniform. Trimming took 1 base from V and 8 from J, leaving 3 bases between them. The CDR3 consists of 11 residues. The V gene's germline CDR1 is LGHNT and CDR2 FRNRAP. This record comes from a study of PD-1 blockade in classical Hodgkin lymphoma. Study overall: Nivolumab dosed at 3 mg/kg went to patients intravenously every 2 weeks.

The study, taken as a whole, reports: The study found that TCR diversity rose significantly by C4D1 in CD4+ but not CD8+ cells. There remain no defined causes for the repertoire differences, which possibly reflect disease activity or prior therapy.

This sequence originates from a human donor with classical Hodgkin lymphoma. V is TRBV12-5 and J is TRBJ2-1; D uncertain. The specimen comprised peripheral blood mononuclear cells (PBMCs), sampled at baseline. The CDR3 region has the DNA TGTGCTAGTGGTTTGGAGGATGAGCAGTTCTTC. Protein sequence: CASGLEDEQFF.